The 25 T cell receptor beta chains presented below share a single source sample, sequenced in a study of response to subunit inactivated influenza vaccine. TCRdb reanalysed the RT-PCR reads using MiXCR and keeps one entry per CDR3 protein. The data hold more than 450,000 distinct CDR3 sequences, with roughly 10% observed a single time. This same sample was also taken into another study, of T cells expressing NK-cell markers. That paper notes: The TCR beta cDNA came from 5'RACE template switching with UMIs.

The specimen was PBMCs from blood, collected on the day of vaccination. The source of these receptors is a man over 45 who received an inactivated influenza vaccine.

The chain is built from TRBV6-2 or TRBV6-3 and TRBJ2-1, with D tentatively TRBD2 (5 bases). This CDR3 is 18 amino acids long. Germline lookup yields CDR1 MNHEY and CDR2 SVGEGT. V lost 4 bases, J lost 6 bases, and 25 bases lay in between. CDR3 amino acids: CASSLYPGGQLGGNEQFF. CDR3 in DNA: TGTGCCAGCAGTTTATATCCCGGCGGGCAGCTGGGCGGCAATGAGCAGTTCTTC.

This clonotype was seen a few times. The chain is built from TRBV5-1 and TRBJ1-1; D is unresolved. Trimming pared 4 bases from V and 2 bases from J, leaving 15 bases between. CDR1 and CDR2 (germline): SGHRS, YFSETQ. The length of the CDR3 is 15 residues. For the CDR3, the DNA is TGCGCCAGCAGCCCGCAGAGCCCCTTAAACACTGAAGCTTTCTTT. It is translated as CASSPQSPLNTEAFF.

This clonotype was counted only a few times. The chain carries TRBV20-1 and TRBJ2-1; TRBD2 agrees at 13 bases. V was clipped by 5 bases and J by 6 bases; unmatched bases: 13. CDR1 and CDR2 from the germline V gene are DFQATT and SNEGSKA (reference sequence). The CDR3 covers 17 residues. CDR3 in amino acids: CSAVPSGGTSGINEQFF. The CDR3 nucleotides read TGCAGTGCTGTACCTTCCGGAGGGACTAGCGGGATCAATGAGCAGTTCTTC.

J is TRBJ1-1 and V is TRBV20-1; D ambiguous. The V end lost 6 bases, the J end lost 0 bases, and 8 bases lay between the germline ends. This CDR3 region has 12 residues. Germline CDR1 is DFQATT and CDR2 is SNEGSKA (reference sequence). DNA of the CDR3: TGCAGTGCAAGCCACATGAACACTGAAGCTTTCTTT. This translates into CSASHMNTEAFF.

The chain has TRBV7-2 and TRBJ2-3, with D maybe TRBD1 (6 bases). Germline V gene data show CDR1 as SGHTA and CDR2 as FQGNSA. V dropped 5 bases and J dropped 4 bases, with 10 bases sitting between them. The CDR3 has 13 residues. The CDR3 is CASSTRQADTQYF. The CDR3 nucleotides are TGTGCCAGCAGCACGAGACAGGCAGATACGCAGTATTTT.

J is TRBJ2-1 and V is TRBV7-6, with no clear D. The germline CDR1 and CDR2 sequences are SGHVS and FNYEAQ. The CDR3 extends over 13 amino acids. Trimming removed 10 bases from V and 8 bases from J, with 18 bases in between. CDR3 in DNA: TGTGCCACCGGCCCGGTGGATCCTTATGAGCAGTTCTTC. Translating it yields CATGPVDPYEQFF.

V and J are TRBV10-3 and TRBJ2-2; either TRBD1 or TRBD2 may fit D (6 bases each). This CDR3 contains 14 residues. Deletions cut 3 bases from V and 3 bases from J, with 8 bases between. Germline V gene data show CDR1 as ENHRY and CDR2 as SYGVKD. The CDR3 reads CAISDGGYTGELFF. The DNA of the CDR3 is TGTGCCATCAGTGACGGGGGCTACACCGGGGAGCTGTTTTTT.

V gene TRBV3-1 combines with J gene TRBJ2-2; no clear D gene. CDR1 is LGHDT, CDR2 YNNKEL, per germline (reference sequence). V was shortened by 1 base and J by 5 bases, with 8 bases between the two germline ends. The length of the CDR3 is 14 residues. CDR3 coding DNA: TGTGCCAGCAGCCAAGTAGTAACGACCGGGGAGCTGTTTTTT. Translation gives CASSQVVTTGELFF.

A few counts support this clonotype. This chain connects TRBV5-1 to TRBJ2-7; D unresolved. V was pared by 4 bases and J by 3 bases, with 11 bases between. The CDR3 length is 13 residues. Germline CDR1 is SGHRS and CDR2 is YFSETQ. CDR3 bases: TGCGCCAGCAGCGAGGACGGCCACTACGAGCAGTACTTC. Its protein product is CASSEDGHYEQYF. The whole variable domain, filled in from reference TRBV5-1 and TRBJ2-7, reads KAGVTQTPRYLIKTRGQQVTLSCSPISGHRSVSWYQQTPGQGLQFLFEYFSETQRNKGNFPGRFSGRQFSNSRSEMNVSTLELGDSALYLCASSEDGHYEQYFGPGTRLTVT.

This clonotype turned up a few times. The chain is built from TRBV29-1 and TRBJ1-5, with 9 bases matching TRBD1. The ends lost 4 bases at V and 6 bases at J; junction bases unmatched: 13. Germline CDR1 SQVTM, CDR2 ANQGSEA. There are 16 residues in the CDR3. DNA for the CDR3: TGCAGCGTTGGGACCGGGACAGGGTTTTTATTTCAGCCCCAGCATTTT. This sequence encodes CSVGTGTGFLFQPQHF.

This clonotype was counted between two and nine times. The CDR3 region has the DNA TGTGCCAGCAGCCAATCGTTAGTGGGCACTGAAGCTTTCTTT. Translating it yields CASSQSLVGTEAFF. The genes are TRBV4-2 and TRBJ1-1; D uncertain. The V gene lost 2 bases and the J gene lost 4 bases, with 11 bases spanning the gap. Per germline, CDR1 LGHNA and CDR2 YNFKEQ. The CDR3 loop spans 14 amino acids.

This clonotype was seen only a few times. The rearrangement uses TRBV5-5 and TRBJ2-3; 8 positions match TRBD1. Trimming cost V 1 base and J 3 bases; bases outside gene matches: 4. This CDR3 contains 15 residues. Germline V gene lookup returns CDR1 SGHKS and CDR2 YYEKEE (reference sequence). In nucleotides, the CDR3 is TGTGCCAGCAGCTTGCGTGGACAGGGAACAGATACGCAGTATTTT. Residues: CASSLRGQGTDTQYF.

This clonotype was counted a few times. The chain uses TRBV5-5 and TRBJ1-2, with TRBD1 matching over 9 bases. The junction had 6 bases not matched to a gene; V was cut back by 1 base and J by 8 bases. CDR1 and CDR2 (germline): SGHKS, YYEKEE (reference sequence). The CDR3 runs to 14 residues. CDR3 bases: TGTGCCAGCAGCTTGACGAACAGGGGGCAGGGCTACACCTTC. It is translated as CASSLTNRGQGYTF.

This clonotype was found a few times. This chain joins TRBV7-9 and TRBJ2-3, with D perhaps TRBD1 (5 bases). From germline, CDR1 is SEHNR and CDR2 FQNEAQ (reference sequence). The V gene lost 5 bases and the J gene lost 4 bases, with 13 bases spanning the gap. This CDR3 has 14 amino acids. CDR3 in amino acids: CASSRSRTSDTQYF. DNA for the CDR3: TGTGCCAGCAGCCGATCTCGGACATCAGATACGCAGTATTTT.

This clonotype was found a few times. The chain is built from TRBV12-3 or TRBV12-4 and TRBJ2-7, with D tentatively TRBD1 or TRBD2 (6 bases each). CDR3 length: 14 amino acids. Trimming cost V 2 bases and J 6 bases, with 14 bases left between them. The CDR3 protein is CASSLSGAQGEQYF. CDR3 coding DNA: TGTGCCAGCAGTTTATCGGGGGCGCAGGGCGAGCAGTACTTC.

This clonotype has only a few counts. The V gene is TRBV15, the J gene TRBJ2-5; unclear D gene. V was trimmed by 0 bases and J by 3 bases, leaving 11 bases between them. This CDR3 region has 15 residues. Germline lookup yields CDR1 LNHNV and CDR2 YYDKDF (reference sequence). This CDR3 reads CATSRDLYAEETQYF. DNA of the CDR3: TGTGCCACCAGCAGAGATCTTTACGCGGAAGAGACCCAGTACTTC.

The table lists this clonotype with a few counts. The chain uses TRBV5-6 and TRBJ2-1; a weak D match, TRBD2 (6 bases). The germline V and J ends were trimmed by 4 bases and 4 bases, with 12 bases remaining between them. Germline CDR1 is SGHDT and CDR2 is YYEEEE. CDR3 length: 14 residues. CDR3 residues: CASSPGVGYNEQFF. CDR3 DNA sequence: TGTGCCAGCAGCCCGGGAGTTGGGTACAATGAGCAGTTCTTC. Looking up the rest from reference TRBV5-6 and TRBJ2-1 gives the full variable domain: DAGVTQSPTHLIKTRGQQVTLRCSPKSGHDTVSWYQQALGQGPQFIFQYYEEEERQRGNFPDRFSGHQFPNYSSELNVNALLLGDSALYLCASSPGVGYNEQFFGPGTRLTVL.

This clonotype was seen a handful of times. CDR3 protein: CATSLNPGQGVPGELFF. The CDR3 region has the DNA TGTGCCACCAGCCTTAACCCTGGACAGGGGGTCCCCGGGGAGCTGTTTTTT. V and J are TRBV15 and TRBJ2-2, with 10 nucleotides matching TRBD1. With V trimmed by 5 bases and J by 6 bases, 12 bases remained unmatched. The CDR3 contains 17 residues. Germline lookup yields CDR1 LNHNV and CDR2 YYDKDF (reference sequence).

The CDR3 region has the DNA TGCAGCGTTCGGACAGCCATTAACACCGGGGAGCTGTTTTTT. This encodes CSVRTAINTGELFF. The genes are TRBV29-1 and TRBJ2-2, with D possibly being TRBD1 (6 bases). In germline, CDR1 is SQVTM, CDR2 ANQGSEA. V gave up 5 bases and J gave up 2 bases, with 12 bases separating them. The CDR3 has 14 residues.

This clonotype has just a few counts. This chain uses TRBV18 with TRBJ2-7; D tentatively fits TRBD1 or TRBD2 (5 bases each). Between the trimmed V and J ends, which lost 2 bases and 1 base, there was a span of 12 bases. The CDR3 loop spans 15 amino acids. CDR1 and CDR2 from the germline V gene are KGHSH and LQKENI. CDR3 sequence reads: CASSPFGASSYEQYF. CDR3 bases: TGTGCCAGCTCACCATTCGGGGCTTCTTCCTACGAGCAGTACTTC.

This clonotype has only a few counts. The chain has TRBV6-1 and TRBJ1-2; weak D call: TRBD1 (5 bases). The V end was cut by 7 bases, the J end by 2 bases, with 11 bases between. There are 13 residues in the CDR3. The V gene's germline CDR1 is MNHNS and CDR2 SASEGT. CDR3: CASTVSGNYGYTF. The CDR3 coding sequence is TGTGCCAGCACTGTTTCAGGGAACTATGGCTACACCTTC.

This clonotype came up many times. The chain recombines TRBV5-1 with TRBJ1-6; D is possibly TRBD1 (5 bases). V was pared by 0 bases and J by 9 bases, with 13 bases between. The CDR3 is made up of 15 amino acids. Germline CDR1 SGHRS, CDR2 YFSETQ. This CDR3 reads CASSLAGREVSPLHF. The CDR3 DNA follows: TGCGCCAGCAGCTTGGCGGGCAGGGAGGTTTCACCCCTCCACTTT.

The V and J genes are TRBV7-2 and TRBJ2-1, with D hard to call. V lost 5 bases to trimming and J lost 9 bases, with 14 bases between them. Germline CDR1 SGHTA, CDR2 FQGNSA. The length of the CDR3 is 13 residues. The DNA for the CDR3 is TGTGCCAGCAGCCTAACCAAACTCAGTGAGCAGTTCTTC. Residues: CASSLTKLSEQFF.

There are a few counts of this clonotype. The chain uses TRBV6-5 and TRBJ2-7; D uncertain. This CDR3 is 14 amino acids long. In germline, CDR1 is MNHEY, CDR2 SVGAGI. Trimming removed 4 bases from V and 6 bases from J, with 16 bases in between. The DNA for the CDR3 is TGTGCCAGCAGTTCCGGGTCCCTCCGTCCCGAGCAGTACTTC. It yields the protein CASSSGSLRPEQYF.

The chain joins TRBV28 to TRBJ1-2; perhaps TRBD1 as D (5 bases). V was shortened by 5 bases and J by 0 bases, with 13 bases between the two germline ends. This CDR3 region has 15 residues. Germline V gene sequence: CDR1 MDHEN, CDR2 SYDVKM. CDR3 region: CASSPRQNTNYGYTF. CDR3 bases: TGTGCCAGCAGTCCCCGACAGAATACTAACTATGGCTACACCTTC.